This TCR beta chain appears in the sequencing data of a study of blood T cell repertoires in COVID-19. Background on the study: Acute-phase and convalescent COVID-19 samples originated in the United States, Italy and Spain. T cells, B-cell-depleted T cells, or PBMCs provided the cDNA or gDNA that served as material.

Profiled with immunoSEQ multiplex PCR; TCRdb holds only in-frame clones, not every one. The table lists 100,000 or so clones, about 76% of them singletons. This CDR3 spans 12 amino acids. With 3 bases removed from V and 6 bases from J, the gap between germline ends came to 8 bases. The TCR was taken from a human donor in a cohort sampled during active COVID-19. The sample consisted of peripheral blood. This rearrangement joins TRBV12-3 or TRBV12-4 to TRBJ1-2; D unresolved. CDR3 DNA: TGTGCCAGCAGTTTTACACCAAATGGCTACACCTTC. This translates into CASSFTPNGYTF.